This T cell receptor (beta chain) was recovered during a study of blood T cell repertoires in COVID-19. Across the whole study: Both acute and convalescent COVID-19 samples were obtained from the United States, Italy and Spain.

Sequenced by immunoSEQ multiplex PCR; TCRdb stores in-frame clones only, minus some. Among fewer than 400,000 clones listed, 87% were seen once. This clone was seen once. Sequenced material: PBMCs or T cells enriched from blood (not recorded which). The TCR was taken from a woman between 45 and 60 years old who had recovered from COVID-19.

In DNA form, the CDR3 reads TGTGCCAGCAGCCAAGTAGGAGGCGGGACGCAGTATTTT. Translating gives CASSQVGGGTQYF. The chain uses TRBV14 and TRBJ2-3; a possible D gene is TRBD2 (5 bases). The germline gives CDR1 SGHDN, CDR2 FVKESK. The CDR3 is made up of 13 amino acids. V was shortened by 1 base and J by 9 bases, with 11 bases between the two germline ends.